This TCR beta chain was sequenced during a study of blood T cell repertoires in COVID-19. Study information: In each case, the material was cDNA or gDNA derived from T cells, B-cell-depleted T cells, or PBMCs.

Clones were read by immunoSEQ multiplex PCR, and TCRdb kept only the in-frame ones, dropping some. The table includes some 89,000 clones, more than 70% detected once. This receptor was taken from a man in his forties or fifties with acute or convalescent COVID-19. The sequencing input was peripheral blood.

This CDR3 is CASSVDVRGETQYF. The CDR3 nucleotides read TGTGCCAGCAGCGTAGATGTCAGGGGGGAGACCCAGTACTTC. V and J are TRBV9 and TRBJ2-5, with 7 nucleotides matching TRBD1. There are 14 residues in the CDR3. Germline CDR1 is SGDLS and CDR2 is YYNGEE. V shed 0 bases, J shed 5 bases, and the junction held 4 bases outside the gene matches. Variable domain in full (rest from reference TRBV9 and TRBJ2-5): DSGVTQTPKHLITATGQRVTLRCSPRSGDLSVYWYQQSLDQGLQFLIQYYNGEERAKGNILERFSAQQFPDLHSELNLSSLELGDSALYFCASSVDVRGETQYFGPGTRLLVL.